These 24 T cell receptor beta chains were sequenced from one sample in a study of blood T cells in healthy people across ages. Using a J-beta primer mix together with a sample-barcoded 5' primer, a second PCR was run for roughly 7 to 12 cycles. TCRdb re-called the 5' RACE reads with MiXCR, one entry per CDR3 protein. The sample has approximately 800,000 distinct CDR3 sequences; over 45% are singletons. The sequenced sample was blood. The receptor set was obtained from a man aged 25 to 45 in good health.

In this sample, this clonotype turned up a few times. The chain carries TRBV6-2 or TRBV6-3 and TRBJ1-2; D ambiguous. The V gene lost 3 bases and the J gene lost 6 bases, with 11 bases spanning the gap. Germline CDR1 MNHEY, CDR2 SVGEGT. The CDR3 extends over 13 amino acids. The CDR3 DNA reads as TGTGCCAGCAGTTATGGCAGAAGCAATGGCTACACCTTC. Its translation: CASSYGRSNGYTF.

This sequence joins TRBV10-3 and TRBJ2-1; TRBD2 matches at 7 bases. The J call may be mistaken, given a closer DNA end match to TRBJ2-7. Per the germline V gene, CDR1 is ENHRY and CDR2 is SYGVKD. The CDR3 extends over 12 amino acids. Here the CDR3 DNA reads TGTGCCATCAGTTCTAGCGGTTACGAGCAGTACTTC. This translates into CAISSSGYEQYF.

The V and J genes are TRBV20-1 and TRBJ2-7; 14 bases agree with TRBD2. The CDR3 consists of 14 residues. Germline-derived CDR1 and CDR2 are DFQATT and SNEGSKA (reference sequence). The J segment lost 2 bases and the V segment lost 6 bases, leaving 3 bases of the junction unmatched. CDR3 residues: CSALTSGRAYEQYF. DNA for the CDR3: TGCAGTGCCCTGACTAGCGGGAGGGCCTACGAGCAGTACTTC.

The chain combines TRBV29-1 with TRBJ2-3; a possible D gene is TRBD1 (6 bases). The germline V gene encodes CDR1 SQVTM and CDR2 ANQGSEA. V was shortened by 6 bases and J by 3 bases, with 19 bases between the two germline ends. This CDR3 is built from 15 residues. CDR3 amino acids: CSVKNRDKGTDTQYF. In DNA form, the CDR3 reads TGCAGCGTGAAAAACCGGGACAAGGGAACAGATACGCAGTATTTT.

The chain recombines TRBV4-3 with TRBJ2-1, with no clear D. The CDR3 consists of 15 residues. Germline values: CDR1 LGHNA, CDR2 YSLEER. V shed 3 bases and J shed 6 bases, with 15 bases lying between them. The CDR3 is CASSQDQASFNEQFF. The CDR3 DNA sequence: TGCGCCAGCAGCCAGGATCAAGCGAGCTTCAATGAGCAGTTCTTC.

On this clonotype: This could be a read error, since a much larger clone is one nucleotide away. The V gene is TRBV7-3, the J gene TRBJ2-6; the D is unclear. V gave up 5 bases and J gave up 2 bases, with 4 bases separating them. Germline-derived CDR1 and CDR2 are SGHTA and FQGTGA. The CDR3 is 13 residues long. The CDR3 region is CASSDTGANVLTF. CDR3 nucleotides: TGTGCCAGCAGCGACACTGGGGCCAACGTCCTGACTTTC.

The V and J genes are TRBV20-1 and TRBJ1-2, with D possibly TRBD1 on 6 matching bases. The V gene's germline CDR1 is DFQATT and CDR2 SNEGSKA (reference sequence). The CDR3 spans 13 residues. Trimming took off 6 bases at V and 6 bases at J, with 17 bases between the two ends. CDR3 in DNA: TGCAGTGCCCATACCGGGACAATCGATGGCTACACCTTC. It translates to CSAHTGTIDGYTF.

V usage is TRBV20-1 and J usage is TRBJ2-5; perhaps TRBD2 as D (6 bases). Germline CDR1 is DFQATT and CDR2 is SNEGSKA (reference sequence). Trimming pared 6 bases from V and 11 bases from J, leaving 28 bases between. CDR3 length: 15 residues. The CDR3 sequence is CSAKRGTGDLGEQYF. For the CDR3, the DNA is TGCAGTGCCAAGAGAGGGACGGGGGATTTGGGGGAGCAGTACTTC.

The CDR3 nucleotides read TGTGCCAGCAGTCACCCGGGACCGTACGCGGAGCAGTACTTC. As protein: CASSHPGPYAEQYF. The rearrangement joins TRBV27 to TRBJ2-4, with D perhaps given as TRBD1 or TRBD2 (5 bases each). CDR1 and CDR2 from the germline V gene are MNHEY and SMNVEV (reference sequence). V lost 5 bases, J lost 13 bases, and 21 bases lay in between. The CDR3 runs to 14 residues.

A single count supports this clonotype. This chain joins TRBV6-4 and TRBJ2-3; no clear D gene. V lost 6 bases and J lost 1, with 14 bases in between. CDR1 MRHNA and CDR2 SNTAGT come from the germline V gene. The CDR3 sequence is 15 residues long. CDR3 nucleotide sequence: TGTGCCAGCAGCCGCGAGCCAAGAGGCACAGATACGCAGTATTTT. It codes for CASSREPRGTDTQYF.

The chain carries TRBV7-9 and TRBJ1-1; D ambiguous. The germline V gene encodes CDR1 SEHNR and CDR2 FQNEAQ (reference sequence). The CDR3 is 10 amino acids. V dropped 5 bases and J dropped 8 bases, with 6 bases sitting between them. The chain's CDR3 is CASSGGEAFF. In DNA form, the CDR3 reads TGTGCCAGCAGCGGCGGCGAAGCTTTCTTT.

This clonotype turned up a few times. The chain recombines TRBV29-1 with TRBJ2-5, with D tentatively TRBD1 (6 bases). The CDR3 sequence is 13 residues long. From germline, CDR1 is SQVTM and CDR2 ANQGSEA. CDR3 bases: TGCAGTGTGGGGGAATATGGACAGTTTCGGCAGTACTTC. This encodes CSVGEYGQFRQYF.

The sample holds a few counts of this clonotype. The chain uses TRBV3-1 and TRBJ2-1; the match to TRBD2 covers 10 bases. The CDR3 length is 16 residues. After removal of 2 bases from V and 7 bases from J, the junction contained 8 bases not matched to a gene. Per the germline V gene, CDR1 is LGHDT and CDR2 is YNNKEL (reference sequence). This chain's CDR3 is CASSQRPSGSGNEQFF. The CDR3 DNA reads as TGTGCCAGCAGCCAAAGACCTAGCGGGAGTGGTAATGAGCAGTTCTTC.

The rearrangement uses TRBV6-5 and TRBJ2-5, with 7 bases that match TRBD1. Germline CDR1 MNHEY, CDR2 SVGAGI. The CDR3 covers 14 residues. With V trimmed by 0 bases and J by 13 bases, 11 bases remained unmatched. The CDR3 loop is CASSYSLGGDERYF. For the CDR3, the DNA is TGTGCCAGCAGTTACTCGTTAGGGGGCGACGAGCGGTACTTC.

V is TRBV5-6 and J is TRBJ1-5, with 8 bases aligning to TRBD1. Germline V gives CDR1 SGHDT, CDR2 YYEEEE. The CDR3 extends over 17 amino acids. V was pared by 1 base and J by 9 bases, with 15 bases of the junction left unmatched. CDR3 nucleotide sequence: TGTGCCAGCAGCTTGATGGGACAGGTCCTCTTAGGGGTGCCCCAGCATTTT. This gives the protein CASSLMGQVLLGVPQHF.

The CDR3 nucleotides read TGTGCCAGCAGAAGGACTAGCGGTAACAATGAGCAGTTCTTC. Translating it yields CASRRTSGNNEQFF. This chain joins TRBV7-2 and TRBJ2-1; 10 nucleotides match TRBD2. Per germline, CDR1 SGHTA and CDR2 FQGNSA. The CDR3 is 14 amino acids. The junction had 4 bases not matched to a gene; V was cut back by 6 bases and J by 5 bases. The full variable domain, its missing parts supplied by reference TRBV7-2 and TRBJ2-1, is GAGVSQSPSNKVTEKGKDVELRCDPISGHTALYWYRQSLGQGLEFLIYFQGNSAPDKSGLPSDRFSAERTGGSVSTLTIQRTQQEDSAVYLCASRRTSGNNEQFFGPGTRLTVL.

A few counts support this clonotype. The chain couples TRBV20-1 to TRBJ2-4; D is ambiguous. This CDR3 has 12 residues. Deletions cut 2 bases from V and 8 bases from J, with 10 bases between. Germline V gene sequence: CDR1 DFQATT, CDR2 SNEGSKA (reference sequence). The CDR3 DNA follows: TGCAGTGCTAGACGCGGTCTCGACATTCAGTACTTC. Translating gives CSARRGLDIQYF.

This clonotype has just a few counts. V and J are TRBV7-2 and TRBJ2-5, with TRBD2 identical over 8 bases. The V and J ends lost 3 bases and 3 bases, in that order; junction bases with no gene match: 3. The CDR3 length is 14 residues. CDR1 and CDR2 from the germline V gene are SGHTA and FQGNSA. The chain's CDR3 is CASSFSGGKETQYF. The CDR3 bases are TGTGCCAGCAGCTTTTCGGGGGGGAAAGAGACCCAGTACTTC.

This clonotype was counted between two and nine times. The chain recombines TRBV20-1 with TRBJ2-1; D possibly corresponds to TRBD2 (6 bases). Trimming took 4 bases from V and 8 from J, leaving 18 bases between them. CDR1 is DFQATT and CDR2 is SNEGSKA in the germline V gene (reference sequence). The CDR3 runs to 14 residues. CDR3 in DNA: TGCAGTGCTAAGTTAGGCACTAGCATGGATGAGCAGTTCTTC. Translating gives CSAKLGTSMDEQFF.

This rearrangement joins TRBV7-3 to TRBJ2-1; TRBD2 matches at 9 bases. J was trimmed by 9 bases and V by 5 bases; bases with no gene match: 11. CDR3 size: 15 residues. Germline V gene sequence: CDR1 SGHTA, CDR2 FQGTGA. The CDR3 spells CASSPLAGAVSEQFF. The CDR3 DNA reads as TGTGCCAGCAGCCCTTTAGCGGGAGCTGTGAGTGAGCAGTTCTTC.

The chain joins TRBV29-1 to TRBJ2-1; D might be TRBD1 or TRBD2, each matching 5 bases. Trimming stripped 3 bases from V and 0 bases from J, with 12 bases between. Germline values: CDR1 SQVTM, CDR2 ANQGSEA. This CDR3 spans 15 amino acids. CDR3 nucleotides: TGCAGCGTTGATCGATCAGGGAGCTCCTACAATGAGCAGTTCTTC. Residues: CSVDRSGSSYNEQFF.

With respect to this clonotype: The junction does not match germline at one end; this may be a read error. For the CDR3, the DNA is TGCGGTGCTCGGTTGACAGACACTGAAGCTTTCTTT. Translating it yields CGARLTDTEAFF. The chain couples TRBV20-1 to TRBJ1-1; possible D gene TRBD1, 5 bases. The germline V gene encodes CDR1 DFQATT and CDR2 SNEGSKA (reference sequence). The CDR3 has 12 residues.

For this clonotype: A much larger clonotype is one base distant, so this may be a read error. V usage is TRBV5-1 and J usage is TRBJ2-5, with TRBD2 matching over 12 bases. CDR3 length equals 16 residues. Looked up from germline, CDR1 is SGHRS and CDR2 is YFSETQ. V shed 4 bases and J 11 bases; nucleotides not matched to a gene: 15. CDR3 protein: CASSPYSSGRAGEQYF. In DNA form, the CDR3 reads TGCGCCAGCAGCCCTTATTCTAGCGGGAGGGCCGGTGAGCAGTACTTC. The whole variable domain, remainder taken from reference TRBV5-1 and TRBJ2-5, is KAGVTQTPRYLIKTRGQQVTLSCSPISGHRSVSWYQQTPGQGLQFLFEYFSETQRNKGNFPGRFSGRQFSNSRSEMNVSTLELGDSALYLCASSPYSSGRAGEQYFGPGTRLLVL.

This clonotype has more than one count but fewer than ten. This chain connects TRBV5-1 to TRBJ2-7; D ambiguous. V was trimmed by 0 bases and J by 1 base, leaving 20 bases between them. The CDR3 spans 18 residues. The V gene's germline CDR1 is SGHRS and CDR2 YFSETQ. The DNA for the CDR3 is TGCGCCAGCAGCTTGGGTCCTTTAAGCGTTATGACTTCCTACGAGCAGTACTTC. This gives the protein CASSLGPLSVMTSYEQYF.